One sample yielded the 27 T cell receptor beta chains listed below, sequenced in a study of blood T cells in healthy people across ages. A second roughly 6 to 12 cycle PCR used barcoded and J-beta primers. TCRdb re-analysed the 5' RACE reads in MiXCR, keeping a single row per CDR3 protein. There are 600,000 or so distinct CDR3 sequences in the sample; about 45% occur only once, and 20% to 25% lies in the top ten. Material for sequencing was blood. Source of these receptors: a man of 80 years or more in good health.

The genes are TRBV5-4 and TRBJ2-1, with D perhaps TRBD1 (6 bases). The ends were cut back, 2 bases at V and 0 bases at J, with 12 bases in the middle. There are 16 residues in the CDR3. Germline V gene sequence: CDR1 SGHNT, CDR2 YYREEE (reference sequence). The DNA of the CDR3 is TGTGCCAGCAGCTTCGGAGCAGGGGTCTCCTACAATGAGCAGTTCTTC. Its translation: CASSFGAGVSYNEQFF.

This clonotype was counted only a few times. CDR3 nucleotides: TGTGCCAGCAGTTACGCCGGGAGAACAGATACGCAGTATTTT. Residues: CASSYAGRTDTQYF. The gene calls are TRBV6-5 and TRBJ2-3, with D tentatively TRBD2 (6 bases). This CDR3 is built from 14 residues. CDR1 is MNHEY, CDR2 SVGAGI, per germline. Trimming took 2 bases from V and 3 from J, leaving 9 bases between them.

The V gene is TRBV5-5, the J gene TRBJ2-1, with D maybe TRBD2 (5 bases). The CDR3 covers 14 residues. Trimming took 7 bases from V and 3 from J, leaving 14 bases between them. Per germline, CDR1 SGHKS and CDR2 YYEKEE (reference sequence). This CDR3 reads CASGPGLNYNEQFF. CDR3 bases: TGTGCCAGCGGCCCCGGACTGAACTACAATGAGCAGTTCTTC.

This clonotype was found many times. The chain recombines TRBV7-9 with TRBJ2-3; no clear D gene. The CDR3 covers 14 residues. V was shortened by 8 bases and J by 0 bases, with 12 bases between the two germline ends. Germline V gives CDR1 SEHNR, CDR2 FQNEAQ (reference sequence). The CDR3 sequence: CASCRTVSTDTQYF. In DNA, the CDR3 is TGTGCCAGCTGCCGGACGGTGAGCACAGATACGCAGTATTTT.

This chain joins TRBV5-1 and TRBJ2-3; TRBD2 matches at 7 bases. CDR1 SGHRS and CDR2 YFSETQ come from the germline V gene. The trim removed 4 bases at V and 0 bases at J, leaving 11 bases unmatched. This CDR3 is built from 17 residues. The DNA for the CDR3 is TGCGCCAGCAGCAACCGCCGGGACTACTCTAGCACAGATACGCAGTATTTT. Translation: CASSNRRDYSSTDTQYF. The full variable domain, its missing parts supplied by reference TRBV5-1 and TRBJ2-3, is KAGVTQTPRYLIKTRGQQVTLSCSPISGHRSVSWYQQTPGQGLQFLFEYFSETQRNKGNFPGRFSGRQFSNSRSEMNVSTLELGDSALYLCASSNRRDYSSTDTQYFGPGTRLTVL.

About this clonotype: The junction shows a germline mismatch at one end, possibly a read error. The V and J genes are TRBV9 and TRBJ2-3; TRBD2 matches at 7 bases. The CDR3 covers 13 residues. Germline values: CDR1 SGDLS, CDR2 YYNGEE. CDR3: CATSGEGADTQYF. CDR3 bases: TGTGCCACCAGCGGGGAGGGCGCAGATACGCAGTATTTT.

J is TRBJ2-5 and V is TRBV7-2; 8 bases fit TRBD2. CDR3 length equals 15 residues. Germline V CDR1 and CDR2: SGHTA, FQGNSA. V lost 6 bases, J lost 1 base, and 7 bases stayed unmatched. This chain's CDR3 is CASREVAGGQETQYF. The DNA for the CDR3 is TGTGCCAGCAGGGAAGTGGCGGGAGGCCAAGAGACCCAGTACTTC.

V usage is TRBV6-2 or TRBV6-3 and J usage is TRBJ1-2; TRBD1 is a possible D gene (6 bases). Trimming shortened V by 6 bases and J by 6 bases, and 20 bases separated the two germline ends. The CDR3 length is 15 residues. CDR1 is MNHEY and CDR2 is SVGEGT in the germline V gene. CDR3 nucleotide sequence: TGTGCCAGCAGCCCCACAGGGATGGGTATTAATGGCTACACCTTC. It yields the protein CASSPTGMGINGYTF.

V is TRBV7-8 and J is TRBJ1-1, with a possible D match to TRBD1 (6 bases). Germline V gene lookup returns CDR1 SGHVS and CDR2 FQNEAQ. The V end lost 7 bases, the J end lost 5 bases, and 17 bases lay between the germline ends. The CDR3 spans 14 residues. CDR3 amino acids: CASTRLEQGTEAFF. CDR3 bases: TGTGCCAGCACTCGGCTAGAACAGGGTACTGAAGCTTTCTTT. The complete variable domain, with remaining parts taken from reference TRBV7-8 and TRBJ1-1, reads GAGVSQSPRYKVAKRGQDVALRCDPISGHVSLFWYQQALGQGPEFLTYFQNEAQLDKSGLPSDRFFAERPEGSVSTLKIQRTQQEDSAVYLCASTRLEQGTEAFFGQGTRLTVV.

The chain is built from TRBV2 and TRBJ2-1; 11 bases map to TRBD2. The V segment lost 3 bases and the J segment 7 bases; nucleotides outside the gene matches: 5. Germline V gives CDR1 SNHLY, CDR2 FYNNEI. The CDR3 runs 15 residues. In DNA form, the CDR3 reads TGTGCCAGCAGTGATCTAGCGGGAGGAGGAAATGAGCAGTTCTTC. Residues: CASSDLAGGGNEQFF.

This clonotype came up once. The chain links TRBV7-2 to TRBJ2-7, with a tentative D call TRBD1 (5 bases). Trimming stripped 5 bases from V and 5 bases from J, with 19 bases between. The length of the CDR3 is 15 residues. The V gene's germline CDR1 is SGHTA and CDR2 FQGNSA. CDR3 residues: CASSLTVTDSNEQYF. CDR3 bases: TGTGCCAGCAGCCTTACCGTGACAGATTCAAACGAGCAGTACTTC.

The genes are TRBV2 and TRBJ1-5; TRBD1 is a possible D gene (5 bases). The length of the CDR3 is 15 residues. V dropped 6 bases and J dropped 5 bases, with 17 bases sitting between them. CDR1 and CDR2 from the germline V gene are SNHLY and FYNNEI. As DNA, the CDR3 is TGTGCCAGCAGCCCGGACACAGCGGCCCATCAGCCCCAGCATTTT. This gives the protein CASSPDTAAHQPQHF.

This clonotype has just a few counts. The CDR3 DNA reads TGTGCCAGCAGCTTAGATAGTTCGACCTCAGCCTACGAGCAGTACTTC. Translated, it gives CASSLDSSTSAYEQYF. The chain uses TRBV7-2 and TRBJ2-7; D remains unclear. The V end was cut by 1 base, the J end by 2 bases, with 15 bases between. The length of the CDR3 is 16 residues. Germline V gene sequence: CDR1 SGHTA, CDR2 FQGNSA.

There are many counts of this clonotype. The chain links TRBV6-5 to TRBJ1-2; D call uncertain. The CDR3 extends over 13 amino acids. The germline V gene encodes CDR1 MNHEY and CDR2 SVGAGI. Trimming pared 9 bases from V and 5 bases from J, leaving 16 bases between. As DNA, the CDR3 is TGTGCCAGTAAGAATCGGGGAGGGTATGGCTACACCTTC. Its translation: CASKNRGGYGYTF.

This clonotype came up a few times. V is TRBV20-1 and J is TRBJ1-5; D is perhaps TRBD1 (5 bases). V was shortened by 2 bases and J by 5 bases, with 10 bases between the two germline ends. CDR3 length: 13 residues. Germline V gives CDR1 DFQATT, CDR2 SNEGSKA (reference sequence). As DNA, the CDR3 is TGCAGTGCTAGACCAGGAGGGGATCAGCCCCAGCATTTT. It specifies CSARPGGDQPQHF.

The table lists this clonotype with a few counts. This chain uses TRBV28 with TRBJ2-7; 7 bases agree with TRBD2. The trim removed 2 bases at V and 4 bases at J, leaving 8 bases unmatched. CDR1 MDHEN and CDR2 SYDVKM come from the germline V gene. The CDR3 runs to 15 residues. CDR3 residues: CASSLGGRAGYEQYF. The CDR3 nucleotides read TGTGCCAGCAGTTTAGGTGGGAGGGCGGGGTACGAGCAGTACTTC.

This clonotype turned up a few times. The V gene is TRBV10-3, the J gene TRBJ2-5; 11 bases map to TRBD1. V was pared by 6 bases and J by 1 base, with 1 base of the junction left unmatched. Germline V CDR1 and CDR2: ENHRY, SYGVKD. The CDR3 extends over 14 amino acids. Here the CDR3 DNA reads TGTGCCATCAGCGGGACAGGGGGCCAAGAGACCCAGTACTTC. Amino acid sequence: CAISGTGGQETQYF.

The chain couples TRBV7-2 to TRBJ2-1; D unclear. The CDR3 runs 12 residues. CDR1 SGHTA and CDR2 FQGNSA come from the germline V gene. V lost 4 bases and J 13 bases, leaving 14 bases between the germline ends. The CDR3 nucleotides are TGTGCCAGCAGCTCCTCGAACAGACCCCAGTTCTTC. Translating gives CASSSSNRPQFF.

This clonotype was seen a handful of times. V and J are TRBV24-1 and TRBJ2-7; 8 bases fit TRBD2. Germline lookup yields CDR1 KGHDR and CDR2 SFDVKD. The CDR3 covers 15 residues. Losses at the gene ends were 7 bases for V and 0 bases for J; bases not matched to a gene: 7. Here the CDR3 reads CATSSGRISSYEQYF. The CDR3 bases are TGTGCCACCAGCAGCGGGAGAATCTCCTCCTACGAGCAGTACTTC.

The J gene is TRBJ2-1, the V gene TRBV5-1; TRBD1 aligns across 10 bases. This CDR3 has 18 residues. The germline V gene encodes CDR1 SGHRS and CDR2 YFSETQ. The ends lost 1 base at V and 7 bases at J; junction bases unmatched: 14. The CDR3 region has the DNA TGCGCCAGCAGCTTGCTGAAGAGCGGGACAGGGGTAAGGAATGAGCAGTTCTTC. Protein sequence: CASSLLKSGTGVRNEQFF.

This clonotype was counted ten times or more. The chain uses TRBV6-5 and TRBJ2-3, with a tentative D call TRBD1 (6 bases). This CDR3 comprises 15 residues. Per the germline V gene, CDR1 is MNHEY and CDR2 is SVGAGI. V lost 8 bases, J lost 1 base, and 16 bases lay in between. CDR3 amino acids: CASVRDNTGTDTQYF. CDR3 nucleotides: TGTGCCAGCGTCAGGGACAACACGGGCACAGATACGCAGTATTTT.

The CDR3 region is CASSQGYYSEQYF. The CDR3, as DNA: TGCGCCAGCAGCCAAGGATACTACTCCGAGCAGTACTTC. The chain carries TRBV4-3 and TRBJ2-4; D uncertain. The DNA end is more similar to TRBJ2-7, so the J call may be wrong. Germline CDR1 reads LGHNA; CDR2 reads YSLEER. CDR3 length: 13 amino acids.

The CDR3 DNA follows: TGTGCCATCAGTGACGTGGCCAGAGAGAACACTGAAGCTTTCTTT. Residues: CAISDVARENTEAFF. This chain links TRBV10-3 with TRBJ1-1; D uncertain. Trimming took 3 bases from V and 1 from J, leaving 12 bases between them. CDR1 is ENHRY, CDR2 SYGVKD, per germline. CDR3 length: 15 residues.

Concerning this clonotype: This may arise from a read error, as a much more abundant clone is one base away. The chain uses TRBV6-5 and TRBJ2-3, with 8 bases identical to TRBD2. Trimming took 2 bases from V and 4 from J; bases not matched to a gene: 5. Germline lookup yields CDR1 MNHEY and CDR2 SVGAGI. The CDR3 covers 15 residues. The CDR3 sequence: CASSYSGGLADTQYF. The CDR3 coding sequence is TGTGCCAGCAGTTACAGCGGGGGTTTGGCAGATACGCAGTATTTT.

The chain employs TRBV5-1 and TRBJ1-4; unclear D gene. In germline, CDR1 is SGHRS, CDR2 YFSETQ. V was shortened by 4 bases and J by 0 bases, with 7 bases between the two germline ends. This CDR3 is 14 amino acids long. The CDR3: CASSPRSTNEKLFF. CDR3 DNA: TGCGCCAGCAGCCCGAGGTCAACTAATGAAAAACTGTTTTTT.

This clonotype came up a few times. This rearrangement joins TRBV9 to TRBJ2-3; D is perhaps TRBD2 (5 bases). The CDR3 contains 13 residues. Trimming took off 2 bases at V and 8 bases at J, with 12 bases between the two ends. Germline CDR1 SGDLS, CDR2 YYNGEE. The CDR3 spells CASSVEGYGTQYF. In DNA, the CDR3 is TGTGCCAGCAGCGTCGAGGGATATGGTACGCAGTATTTT.

This clonotype turned up a few times. The chain has TRBV7-2 and TRBJ2-6; tentative D call: TRBD1 (6 bases). Trimming removed 5 bases at V and 0 bases at J, with 11 bases between. The CDR3 spans 16 residues. Germline values: CDR1 SGHTA, CDR2 FQGNSA. The CDR3 region is CASSPQGGSGANVLTF. Written as DNA, the CDR3 is TGTGCCAGCAGCCCACAAGGGGGCTCTGGGGCCAACGTCCTGACTTTC.